Each of the 26 T cell receptor beta chains below was sequenced from the same sample in a study of blood T cell repertoires in COVID-19. This table comes from immunoSEQ multiplex PCR, and its TCRdb copy is limited to in-frame clones, with some not included. The table lists 300,000 to 350,000 clones, about 87% of them singletons. Sequenced sample: peripheral blood. All receptors come from a woman aged 45-59 years with COVID-19, enrolled during active disease.

This clone was recorded a few times. The rearrangement joins TRBV6-5 to TRBJ1-6; 9 bases agree with TRBD1. This CDR3 comprises 14 residues. The trim removed 4 bases at V and 9 bases at J, leaving 4 bases unmatched. Germline V gene data show CDR1 as MNHEY and CDR2 as SVGAGI. CDR3 loop: CASSSGTGSSPLHF. The CDR3 DNA follows: TGTGCCAGCAGTTCCGGGACAGGGTCTTCACCCCTCCACTTT.

This chain uses TRBV4-2 with TRBJ1-6; D not certain. Trimming removed 4 bases from V and 8 bases from J, with 12 bases in between. This CDR3 region has 14 residues. The germline V gene has CDR1 LGHNA and CDR2 YNFKEQ. CDR3 protein: CASSPPTTYSPLHF. CDR3 DNA: TGTGCCAGCAGCCCCCCAACAACCTATTCACCCCTCCACTTT.

V and J are TRBV6-5 and TRBJ1-5; D is uncertain. Trimming shortened V by 3 bases and J by 5 bases, and 11 bases separated the two germline ends. Germline V gene sequence: CDR1 MNHEY, CDR2 SVGAGI. CDR3 length: 14 amino acids. The CDR3 here is CASSYGDGYQPQHF. In DNA, the CDR3 is TGTGCCAGCAGTTATGGAGACGGTTATCAGCCCCAGCATTTT.

The rearrangement joins TRBV2 to TRBJ2-7; perhaps TRBD1 as D (5 bases). V was cut by 6 bases and J by 5 bases, with 11 bases left in between. The CDR3 covers 12 residues. CDR1 is SNHLY, CDR2 FYNNEI, per germline. Written as DNA, the CDR3 is TGTGCCAGCAGCTGGCAGGGTGACGAGCAGTACTTC. Its protein is CASSWQGDEQYF.

This chain uses TRBV2 with TRBJ2-7; TRBD2 is a possible D gene (6 bases). In germline, CDR1 is SNHLY, CDR2 FYNNEI. This CDR3 comprises 14 residues. V was trimmed by 10 bases and J by 2 bases, leaving 18 bases between them. CDR3 amino acids: CATRVGGTAYEQYF. The CDR3, as DNA: TGTGCCACCAGGGTTGGCGGGACCGCCTACGAGCAGTACTTC.

The genes are TRBV7-2 and TRBJ1-1; a possible D gene is TRBD1 (5 bases). CDR3 length equals 14 residues. Germline assignment: CDR1 SGHTA and CDR2 FQGNSA. Deletions cut 2 bases from V and 5 bases from J, with 12 bases between. This CDR3 reads CASSLPVRTTEAFF. DNA for the CDR3: TGTGCCAGCAGCTTACCCGTGCGGACAACTGAAGCTTTCTTT.

This clone was seen more than once but under ten times. The V call is TRBV7-9, the J call TRBJ2-7; D remains unclear. V gave up 0 bases and J gave up 1 base, with 13 bases separating them. Germline V gene sequence: CDR1 SEHNR, CDR2 FQNEAQ (reference sequence). The CDR3 covers 16 residues. The CDR3 nucleotides are TGTGCCAGCAGCTTAGCCTCGGCAGGCTGGTCCTACGAGCAGTACTTC. The encoded protein is CASSLASAGWSYEQYF. Filled out from reference TRBV7-9 and TRBJ2-7, the complete variable domain reads DTGVSQNPRHKITKRGQNVTFRCDPISEHNRLYWYRQTLGQGPEFLTYFQNEAQLEKSRLLSDRFSAERPKGSFSTLEIQRTEQGDSAMYLCASSLASAGWSYEQYFGPGTRLTVT.

V and J are TRBV9 and TRBJ1-3; D is unclear. Germline V gene data show CDR1 as SGDLS and CDR2 as YYNGEE. CDR3 length: 14 amino acids. Trimming took 4 bases from V and 0 from J, leaving 8 bases between them. The CDR3 loop is CASSPLVSGNTIYF. The CDR3 DNA reads as TGTGCCAGCAGCCCCCTAGTCTCTGGAAACACCATATATTTT.

This clone was seen once. The rearrangement uses TRBV5-1 and TRBJ2-2; TRBD1 matches 8 bases. CDR1 and CDR2 (germline): SGHRS, YFSETQ. With V trimmed by 4 bases and J by 7 bases, 9 bases remained unmatched. This CDR3 spans 15 amino acids. CDR3 sequence reads: CASSVTGAQGGELFF. CDR3 DNA: TGCGCCAGCAGCGTGACAGGGGCGCAGGGCGGGGAGCTGTTTTTT.

The gene calls are TRBV6-6 and TRBJ2-1; D is unresolved. The germline V gene has CDR1 MNHNY and CDR2 SVGAGI (reference sequence). The CDR3 loop spans 11 amino acids. V gave up 6 bases and J gave up 9 bases, with 9 bases separating them. In DNA form, the CDR3 reads TGTGCCAGCAGCCTAAGAGCTGAGCAGTTCTTC. It yields the protein CASSLRAEQFF.

The V and J genes are TRBV20-1 and TRBJ2-5, with 10 bases matching TRBD1. The CDR3 is made up of 15 amino acids. J gave up 4 bases and V 3 bases, and 8 bases lay outside the gene matches. Germline V CDR1 and CDR2: DFQATT, SNEGSKA (reference sequence). DNA of the CDR3: TGCAGTGCTAGTGGGGACAGGGGCGCGGGAGAGACCCAGTACTTC. Translation gives CSASGDRGAGETQYF.

This chain connects TRBV2 to TRBJ2-7; 8 bases are shared with TRBD2. Trimming took 6 bases from V and 1 from J; bases not matched to a gene: 8. The CDR3 has 15 residues. Germline V gives CDR1 SNHLY, CDR2 FYNNEI. CDR3 bases: TGTGCCAGCAGGGGAAGCGGGAGTAGGTCCTACGAGCAGTACTTC. Protein product: CASRGSGSRSYEQYF. Drawing the rest from reference TRBV2 and TRBJ2-7, the complete variable domain is EPEVTQTPSHQVTQMGQEVILRCVPISNHLYFYWYRQILGQKVEFLVSFYNNEISEKSEIFDDQFSVERPDGSNFTLKIRSTKLEDSAMYFCASRGSGSRSYEQYFGPGTRLTVT.

This chain joins TRBV30 and TRBJ1-4; no clear D. Trimming removed 1 base at V and 4 bases at J, with 13 bases between. In germline, CDR1 is GTSNPN, CDR2 SVGIG (reference sequence). The CDR3 is 15 residues long. In DNA, the CDR3 is TGTGCCTGGAGTGCCCAGATGTCGCTTAATGAAAAACTGTTTTTT. Protein: CAWSAQMSLNEKLFF.

The table lists this clone with a few counts. The CDR3 is CASSWASGRASPYEQYF. The CDR3, as DNA: TGTGCCAGCAGTTGGGCTAGCGGGAGGGCCAGTCCCTACGAGCAGTACTTC. The J gene is TRBJ2-7, the V gene TRBV28; the match to TRBD2 covers 12 bases. The CDR3 consists of 17 residues. Germline loops: CDR1 MDHEN, CDR2 SYDVKM. V lost 4 bases and J lost 2; bases outside the gene matches: 9.

The chain links TRBV15 to TRBJ1-2; D is ambiguous. The CDR3 sequence is 17 residues long. Germline lookup yields CDR1 LNHNV and CDR2 YYDKDF (reference sequence). The V end was cut by 0 bases, the J end by 0 bases, with 14 bases between. The CDR3 coding sequence is TGTGCCACCAGCAGAGATGAATCTTGGAGGACTAACTATGGCTACACCTTC. This translates into CATSRDESWRTNYGYTF.

The genes are TRBV6-2 or TRBV6-3 and TRBJ1-2; no firm D call. V was shortened by 3 bases and J by 1 base, with 12 bases between the two germline ends. CDR3 length: 15 amino acids. CDR1 is MNHEY, CDR2 SVGEGT, per germline. CDR3 in amino acids: CASSYRPGHNYGYTF. CDR3 DNA sequence: TGTGCCAGCAGTTATCGGCCAGGCCATAACTATGGCTACACCTTC.

Only a few counts were recorded for this clone. The genes are TRBV18 and TRBJ1-2; 7 bases map to TRBD1. This CDR3 has 15 amino acids. The germline gives CDR1 KGHSH, CDR2 LQKENI. V trimming: 6 bases; J trimming: 6 bases; junction bases outside the gene matches: 13. The CDR3 DNA reads TGTGCCAGCTCCCCTAACAGGGGAGTTGCGAATGGCTACACCTTC. Its translation is CASSPNRGVANGYTF.

The chain employs TRBV3-1 (or the pseudogene TRBV3-2) and TRBJ1-2; no clear D. CDR1 is LGHDT, CDR2 YNNKEL, per germline (reference sequence). V shed 0 bases and J shed 7 bases, with 18 bases lying between them. The CDR3 consists of 16 residues. CDR3 amino acids: CASSQDLLGSNFGYTF. For the CDR3, the DNA is TGTGCCAGCAGCCAAGATCTCCTCGGGAGCAATTTTGGCTACACCTTC.

The J gene is TRBJ2-1, the V gene TRBV5-1; TRBD1 agrees at 7 bases. Per the germline V gene, CDR1 is SGHRS and CDR2 is YFSETQ. V shed 5 bases and J 3 bases; nucleotides not matched to a gene: 11. The CDR3 extends over 16 amino acids. The CDR3 loop reads CASSPYTGTVYNEQFF. DNA of the CDR3: TGCGCCAGCAGTCCCTACACCGGGACAGTCTACAATGAGCAGTTCTTC.

The chain carries TRBV27 and TRBJ2-4; a weak D match, TRBD1 (6 bases). The CDR3 is 16 amino acids. V lost 1 base and J lost 1, with 11 bases in between. The germline CDR1 and CDR2 sequences are MNHEY and SMNVEV (reference sequence). Here the CDR3 reads CASSLYGGDAKNIQYF. CDR3 DNA: TGTGCCAGCAGTTTATATGGGGGCGACGCCAAAAACATTCAGTACTTC.

A single count supports this clone. J is TRBJ2-5 and V is TRBV27; D call uncertain. This CDR3 region has 14 residues. With 2 bases removed from V and 5 bases from J, the gap between germline ends came to 12 bases. CDR1 and CDR2 (germline): MNHEY, SMNVEV (reference sequence). CDR3 sequence (DNA): TGTGCCAGCAGTTTAACCAGCACCGGGGAGACCCAGTACTTC. Encoded protein: CASSLTSTGETQYF.

This clone has just a few counts. CDR3 nucleotide sequence: TGTGCCATCAGTCGTAGCGGATTCTCCTACGAGCAGTACTTC. Its protein is CAISRSGFSYEQYF. The chain has TRBV10-3 and TRBJ2-7, with D possibly matching TRBD2 (6 bases). V gave up 5 bases and J gave up 0 bases, with 11 bases separating them. CDR1 ENHRY and CDR2 SYGVKD come from the germline V gene. This CDR3 contains 14 residues.

The chain is built from TRBV4-1 and TRBJ2-6, with D unresolved. CDR1 and CDR2 from the germline V gene are MGHRA and YSYEKL. This CDR3 has 16 residues. V was trimmed by 0 bases and J by 0 bases, leaving 6 bases between them. As DNA, the CDR3 is TGCGCCAGCAGCCAAGATCCCAACTCTGGGGCCAACGTCCTGACTTTC. Amino acid sequence: CASSQDPNSGANVLTF.

The chain has TRBV7-9 and TRBJ1-1, with 10 positions matching TRBD1. V lost 4 bases, J lost 0 bases, and 8 bases stayed unmatched. Germline CDR1 reads SEHNR; CDR2 reads FQNEAQ (reference sequence). The CDR3 runs 17 residues. The CDR3 protein is CASSSPGQGTMNTEAFF. The CDR3, as DNA: TGTGCCAGCAGCTCGCCGGGACAGGGGACCATGAACACTGAAGCTTTCTTT.

The chain employs TRBV6-5 and TRBJ1-2; TRBD1 matches at 8 bases. The ends lost 5 bases at V and 5 bases at J; junction bases unmatched: 7. CDR1 is MNHEY, CDR2 SVGAGI, per germline. CDR3 length equals 14 residues. The CDR3 region is CASSLDRALYGYTF. CDR3 nucleotides: TGTGCCAGCAGTCTGGACAGGGCGTTGTATGGCTACACCTTC.

The chain joins TRBV29-1 to TRBJ2-7; 10 bases line up with TRBD2. Germline loops: CDR1 SQVTM, CDR2 ANQGSEA. The CDR3 is 13 amino acids. The V segment lost 5 bases and the J segment 4 bases; nucleotides outside the gene matches: 5. The CDR3 DNA is TGCAGCGTTTCCACGGGACTAGCGTACGAGCAGTACTTC. It yields the protein CSVSTGLAYEQYF.